This T cell receptor beta chain was profiled in a study of CD8+CD57+ T cells in acquired aplastic anemia. Turning to the study itself: On average, sorted CD4+ and CD8+ cells gave roughly 3 ug of DNA.

Profiling that covered TCR beta VDJ and CDR3 relied on genomic DNA as its template. Using its own MiXCR run on the reads, TCRdb lists one record per CDR3 protein. The top ten clones hold under 8.5% of a sample with some 290,000 distinct CDR3 sequences, around 60% of them seen once. Note on this clonotype: No antigen is known for it.

This CDR3 has 13 residues. V was cut by 6 bases and J by 2 bases, with 10 bases left in between. Germline V gives CDR1 LNHDA, CDR2 SQIVND (reference sequence). Overall study results and limits: CD8+ Simpson's diversity showed no significant patient-control difference. The study identified twenty-nine CD8+ CDR3 sequences shared by patients and controls.

The receptor was isolated from a human donor with severe aplastic anemia or a healthy control (not recorded which). What was sequenced was sorted CD4+, CD8+, or CD8+CD57+ T cells (not recorded which) from PBMCs. The chain has TRBV19 and TRBJ1-2; D not certain. The CDR3 loop is CASRKDGNYGYTF. CDR3 DNA: TGTGCCAGTAGGAAGGACGGGAACTATGGCTACACCTTC.